This T cell receptor (beta chain) was captured by sequencing in a study of brain metastases from non-small cell lung cancer. This table comes from immunoSEQ multiplex PCR, and its TCRdb copy is limited to in-frame clones, with some not included. The sample contains 13,000 to 15,000 clones, approximately 80% of which appear only once. Comments on this clone: Antigen specificity is unknown.

This CDR3 comprises 16 residues. CDR1 and CDR2 (germline): SEHNR, FQNEAQ (reference sequence). The J segment lost 5 bases and the V segment lost 4 bases, leaving 7 bases of the junction unmatched. Study findings and constraints: T-cell infiltration was lower in brain metastases than primaries (P < 0.001).

The source material was primary lung tumor tissue. This sequence originates from a donor at least 40 years old with non-small cell lung cancer. This sequence joins TRBV7-9 and TRBJ2-5; 13 bases agree with TRBD2. In DNA, the CDR3 is TGTGCCAGCAGCTCCTTCGGACTAGCGGGGGAGGAGACCCAGTACTTC. Translated, it gives CASSSFGLAGEETQYF.